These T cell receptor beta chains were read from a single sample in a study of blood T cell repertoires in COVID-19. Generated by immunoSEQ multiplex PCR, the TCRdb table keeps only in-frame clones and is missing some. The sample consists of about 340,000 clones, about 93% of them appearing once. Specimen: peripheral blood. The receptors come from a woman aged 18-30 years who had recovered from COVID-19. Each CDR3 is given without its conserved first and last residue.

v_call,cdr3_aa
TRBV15,ATSRKRGSSGNTIY
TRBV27,ASSFVTPEPNSPLH
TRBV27,ASNPSGGALGNEKLF
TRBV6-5,ASSYSRSGGWDEAF
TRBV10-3,AISESTDVSTSPLYNEQF
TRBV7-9,ASSHPREPHEQF
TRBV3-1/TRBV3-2,ASSGLGNIQY
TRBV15,ATSRDPRSNQPQH
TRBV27,ASRTGGSPLH
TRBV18,ASSPEEDITQY
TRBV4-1,ASSRSPSTGGYSNQPQH
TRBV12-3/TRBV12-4,ASSLAGNEQF
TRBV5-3,ARSRQEQETQY
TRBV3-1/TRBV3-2,ASSQGLASHNEQF
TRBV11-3,ASSLGGTFTDTQY
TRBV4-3,ASSQERQGVYNNSPLH
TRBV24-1,ATSQRGSYNEQF
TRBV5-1,ASSLERGRVSGSRNEQF
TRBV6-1,ASSELLGGYQPQH
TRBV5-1,ASSFLDSNNEQF
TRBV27,ASSPSGGLGNIQY
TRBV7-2,ASSLALATVRTDTQY
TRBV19,ASRGSGANVLT
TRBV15,ATSRDVLRNYGYT
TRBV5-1,ASSLEASGTYNEQF
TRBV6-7,ASPVWKGTPLH
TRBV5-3,ARSLGRSEQF
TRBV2,ASSSASGRSSYNEQF
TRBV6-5,ASSIDRHTEAF
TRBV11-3,ASSLVRESADTQY
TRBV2,ASLWSDTQY
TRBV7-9,ASSSNDRAWGGYT
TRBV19,ASSQDRANTGELF
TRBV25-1,ASSDPGGGGYGYT
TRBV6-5,ASSNFRDTEAF
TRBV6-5,ASSRAAEEAF
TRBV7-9,ASSRLRNRHSGANVLT
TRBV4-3,ASSQDPGLAGVNEQF
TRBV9,ASSVAPGSNSPLH
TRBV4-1,ASSQGGGTSVRSSYNEQF
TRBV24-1,ATSDPGLANYGYT
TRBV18,ASSPRTSGSLGNEQF
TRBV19,ATRASGGILDTQY
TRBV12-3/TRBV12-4,ASSLAYGAEQF
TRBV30,AWSDRNYGYT